This record looks at one T cell receptor (beta chain) sequence and its context. Its specificity is not known. This record belongs to a study of vaccination and CD4 T cells after COVID-19. Germline CDR1 and CDR2: SGHAT and FQNNGV. The V gene lost 1 base and the J gene lost 3 bases, with 3 bases spanning the gap. This CDR3 region has 12 residues. The Oncomine TCR Beta short-read assay sequenced DNA from cultured CD4+ T cells. TCRdb ran MiXCR on the PCR reads and lists one entry per CDR3 protein. The profile shows around 20,000 distinct CDR3 sequences, more than 40% of them singletons. Treatment noted: 10-day PBMC culture with coronavirus spike peptide pools or control peptides (ViraFEST assay).

The V gene is TRBV11-2, the J gene TRBJ1-2; D is unresolved. The origin of this receptor is a human donor who had recovered from COVID-19. The material sequenced was CD4+ T cells from blood, cultured in vitro, taken before SARS-CoV-2 vaccination. DNA for the CDR3: TGTGCCAGCAGCTTAGGGTACTATGGCTACACCTTC. Encoded protein: CASSLGYYGYTF.